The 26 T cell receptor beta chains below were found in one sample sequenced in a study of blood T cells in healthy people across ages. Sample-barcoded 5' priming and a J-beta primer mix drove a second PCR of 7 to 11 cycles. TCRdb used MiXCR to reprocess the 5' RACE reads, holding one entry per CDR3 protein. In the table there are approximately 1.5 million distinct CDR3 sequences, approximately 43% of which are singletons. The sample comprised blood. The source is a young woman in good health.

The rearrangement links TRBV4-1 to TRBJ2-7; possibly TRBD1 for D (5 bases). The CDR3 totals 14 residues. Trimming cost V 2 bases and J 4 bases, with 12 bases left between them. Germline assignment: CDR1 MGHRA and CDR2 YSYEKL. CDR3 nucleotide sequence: TGCGCCAGCAGCCAATGGCAGGGCGGTTACGAGCAGTACTTC. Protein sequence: CASSQWQGGYEQYF.

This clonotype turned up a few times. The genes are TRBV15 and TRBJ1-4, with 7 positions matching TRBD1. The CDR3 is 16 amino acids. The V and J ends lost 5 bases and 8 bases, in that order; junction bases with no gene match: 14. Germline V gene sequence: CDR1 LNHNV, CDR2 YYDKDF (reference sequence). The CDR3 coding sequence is TGTGCCACCAGCCTCACCCAAGGGGGCTTTGGAGAAAAACTGTTTTTT. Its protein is CATSLTQGGFGEKLFF.

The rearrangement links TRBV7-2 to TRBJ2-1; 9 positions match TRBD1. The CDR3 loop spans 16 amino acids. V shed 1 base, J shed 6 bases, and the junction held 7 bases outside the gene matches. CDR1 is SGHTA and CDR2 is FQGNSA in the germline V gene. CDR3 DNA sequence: TGTGCCAGCAGCTTAGTTGGGACAGGGAGGCGCAATGAGCAGTTCTTC. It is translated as CASSLVGTGRRNEQFF. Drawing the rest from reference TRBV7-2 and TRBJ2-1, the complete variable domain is GAGVSQSPSNKVTEKGKDVELRCDPISGHTALYWYRQSLGQGLEFLIYFQGNSAPDKSGLPSDRFSAERTGGSVSTLTIQRTQQEDSAVYLCASSLVGTGRRNEQFFGPGTRLTVL.

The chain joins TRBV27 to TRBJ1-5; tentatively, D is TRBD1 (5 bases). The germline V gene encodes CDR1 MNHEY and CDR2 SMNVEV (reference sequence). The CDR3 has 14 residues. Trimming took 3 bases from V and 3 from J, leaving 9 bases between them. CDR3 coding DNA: TGTGCCAGCAGTTTTGGGACCACCAATCAGCCCCAGCATTTT. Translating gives CASSFGTTNQPQHF.

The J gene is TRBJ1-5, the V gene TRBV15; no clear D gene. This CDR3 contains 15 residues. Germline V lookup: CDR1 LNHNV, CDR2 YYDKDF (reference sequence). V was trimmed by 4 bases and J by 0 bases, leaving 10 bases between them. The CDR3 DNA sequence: TGTGCCACCAGCAATGTCGGATTTAGCAATCAGCCCCAGCATTTT. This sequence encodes CATSNVGFSNQPQHF.

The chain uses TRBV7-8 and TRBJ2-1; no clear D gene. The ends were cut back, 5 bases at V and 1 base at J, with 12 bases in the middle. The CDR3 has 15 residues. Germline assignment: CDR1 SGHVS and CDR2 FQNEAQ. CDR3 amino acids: CASSPYKGSYNEQFF. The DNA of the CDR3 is TGTGCCAGCAGCCCTTACAAGGGATCCTACAATGAGCAGTTCTTC.

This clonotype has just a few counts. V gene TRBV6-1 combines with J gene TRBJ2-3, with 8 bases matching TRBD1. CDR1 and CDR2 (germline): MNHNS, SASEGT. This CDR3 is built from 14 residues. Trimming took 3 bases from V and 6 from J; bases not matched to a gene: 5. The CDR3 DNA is TGTGCCAGCAGTGAGGACAGGGTCTTGGATACGCAGTATTTT. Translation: CASSEDRVLDTQYF.

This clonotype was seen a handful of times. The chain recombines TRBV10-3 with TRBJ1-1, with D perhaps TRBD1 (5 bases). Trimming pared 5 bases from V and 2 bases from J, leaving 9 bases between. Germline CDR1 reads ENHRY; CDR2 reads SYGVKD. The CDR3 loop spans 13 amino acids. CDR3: CAISLTANTEAFF. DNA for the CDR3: TGTGCCATCAGTTTGACAGCTAACACTGAAGCTTTCTTT.

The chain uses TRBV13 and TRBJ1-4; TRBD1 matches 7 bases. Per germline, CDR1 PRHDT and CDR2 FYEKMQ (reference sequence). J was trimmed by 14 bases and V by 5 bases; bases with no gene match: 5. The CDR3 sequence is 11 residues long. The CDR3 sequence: CASSRDSRLFF. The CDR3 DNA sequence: TGTGCCAGCAGCCGGGACAGCCGCCTGTTTTTT.

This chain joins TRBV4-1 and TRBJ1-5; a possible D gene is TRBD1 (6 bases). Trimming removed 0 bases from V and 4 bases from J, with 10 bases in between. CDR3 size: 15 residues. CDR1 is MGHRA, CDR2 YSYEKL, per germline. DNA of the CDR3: TGCGCCAGCAGCCAAGATCCAGGGGTGAATCAGCCCCAGCATTTT. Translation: CASSQDPGVNQPQHF.

The CDR3 loop is CASSLTRGYHEQYF. The CDR3 coding sequence is TGTGCCAGCAGCTTAACACGAGGGTACCACGAGCAGTACTTC. The chain has TRBV7-9 and TRBJ2-7; D is perhaps TRBD2 (5 bases). V gave up 2 bases and J gave up 5 bases, with 13 bases separating them. The germline V gene has CDR1 SEHNR and CDR2 FQNEAQ (reference sequence). CDR3 size: 14 residues. Looking up the rest from reference TRBV7-9 and TRBJ2-7 gives the full variable domain: DTGVSQNPRHKITKRGQNVTFRCDPISEHNRLYWYRQTLGQGPEFLTYFQNEAQLEKSRLLSDRFSAERPKGSFSTLEIQRTEQGDSAMYLCASSLTRGYHEQYFGPGTRLTVT.

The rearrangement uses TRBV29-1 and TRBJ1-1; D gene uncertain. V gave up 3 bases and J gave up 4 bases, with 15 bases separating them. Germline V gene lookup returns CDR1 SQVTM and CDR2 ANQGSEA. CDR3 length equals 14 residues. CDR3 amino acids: CSVERRRVVTEAFF. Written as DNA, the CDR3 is TGCAGCGTTGAGAGGCGGAGAGTGGTCACTGAAGCTTTCTTT.

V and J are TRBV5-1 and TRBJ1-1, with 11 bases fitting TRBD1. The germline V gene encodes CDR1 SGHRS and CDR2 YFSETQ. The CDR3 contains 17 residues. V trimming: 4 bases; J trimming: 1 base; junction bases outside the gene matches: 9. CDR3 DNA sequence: TGCGCCAGCAGCCCTGGACAGGGGGCAGTAAGGAACACTGAAGCTTTCTTT. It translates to CASSPGQGAVRNTEAFF. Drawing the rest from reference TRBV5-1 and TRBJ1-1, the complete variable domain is KAGVTQTPRYLIKTRGQQVTLSCSPISGHRSVSWYQQTPGQGLQFLFEYFSETQRNKGNFPGRFSGRQFSNSRSEMNVSTLELGDSALYLCASSPGQGAVRNTEAFFGQGTRLTVV.

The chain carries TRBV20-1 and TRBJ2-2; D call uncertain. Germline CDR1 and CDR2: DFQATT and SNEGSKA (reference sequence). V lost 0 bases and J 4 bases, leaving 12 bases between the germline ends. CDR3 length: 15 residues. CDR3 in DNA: TGCAGTGCTAGAGATCTCCTGGCTAGCACCGGGGAGCTGTTTTTT. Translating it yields CSARDLLASTGELFF.

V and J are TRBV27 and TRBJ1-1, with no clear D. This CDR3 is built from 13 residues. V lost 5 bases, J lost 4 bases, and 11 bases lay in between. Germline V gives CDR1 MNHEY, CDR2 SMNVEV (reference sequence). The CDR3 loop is CASSVRNPTEAFF. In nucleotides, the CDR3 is TGTGCCAGCAGTGTAAGGAACCCCACTGAAGCTTTCTTT.

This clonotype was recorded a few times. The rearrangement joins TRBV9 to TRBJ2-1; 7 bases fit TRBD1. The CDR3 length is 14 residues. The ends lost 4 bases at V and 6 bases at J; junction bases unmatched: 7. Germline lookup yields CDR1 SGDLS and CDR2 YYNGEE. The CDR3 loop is CASSTTTGFNEQFF. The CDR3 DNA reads TGTGCCAGCAGCACCACGACAGGGTTCAATGAGCAGTTCTTC.

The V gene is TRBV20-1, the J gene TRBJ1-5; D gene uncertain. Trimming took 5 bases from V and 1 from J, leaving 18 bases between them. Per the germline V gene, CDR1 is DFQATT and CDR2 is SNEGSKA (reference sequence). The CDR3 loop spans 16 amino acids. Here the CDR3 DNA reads TGCAGTGCTGGCCCCCTCAAGGGCCGGAGCAATCAGCCCCAGCATTTT. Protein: CSAGPLKGRSNQPQHF.

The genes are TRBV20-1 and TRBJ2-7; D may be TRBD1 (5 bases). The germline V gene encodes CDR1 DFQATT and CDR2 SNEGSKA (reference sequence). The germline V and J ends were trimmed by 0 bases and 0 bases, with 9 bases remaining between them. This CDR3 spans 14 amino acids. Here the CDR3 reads CSARDRQGSYEQYF. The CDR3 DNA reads TGCAGTGCTAGAGATCGGCAGGGCTCCTACGAGCAGTACTTC.

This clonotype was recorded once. This CDR3 is CASSLRQSGRAFF. The CDR3 nucleotides read TGTGCCAGCAGCTTACGACAGTCCGGCCGAGCTTTCTTT. V and J are TRBV7-3 and TRBJ1-1; a possible D gene is TRBD1 (5 bases). Germline V CDR1 and CDR2: SGHTA, FQGTGA. The CDR3 consists of 13 residues. Trimming removed 2 bases from V and 10 bases from J, with 14 bases in between.

CDR3 nucleotides: TGCGCCAGCAACCTAAGACCCCAAGCGGGGGCAAACAATGAGCAGTTCTTC. Its protein product is CASNLRPQAGANNEQFF. The chain joins TRBV4-1 to TRBJ2-1, with TRBD2 matching over 8 bases. V was clipped by 7 bases and J by 5 bases; unmatched bases: 16. Per germline, CDR1 MGHRA and CDR2 YSYEKL. The CDR3 consists of 17 residues.

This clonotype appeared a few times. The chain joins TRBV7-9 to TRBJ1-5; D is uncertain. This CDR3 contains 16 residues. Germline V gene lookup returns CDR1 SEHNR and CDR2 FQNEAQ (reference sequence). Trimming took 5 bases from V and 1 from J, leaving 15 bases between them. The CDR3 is CASSPKRDGSNQPQHF. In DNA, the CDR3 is TGTGCCAGCAGCCCAAAGAGGGATGGAAGCAATCAGCCCCAGCATTTT.

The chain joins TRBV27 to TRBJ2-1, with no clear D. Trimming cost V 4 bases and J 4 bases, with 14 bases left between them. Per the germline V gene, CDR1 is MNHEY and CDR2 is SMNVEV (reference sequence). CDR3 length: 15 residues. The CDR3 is CASSSRQVGYNEQFF. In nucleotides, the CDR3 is TGTGCCAGCAGTTCAAGGCAGGTGGGTTACAATGAGCAGTTCTTC.

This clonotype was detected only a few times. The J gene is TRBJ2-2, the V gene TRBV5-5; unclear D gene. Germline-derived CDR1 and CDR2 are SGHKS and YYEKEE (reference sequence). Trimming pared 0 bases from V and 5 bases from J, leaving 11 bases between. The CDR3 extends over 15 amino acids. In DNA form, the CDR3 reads TGTGCCAGCAGCTTGGACCTGGCACAGACCGGGGAGCTGTTTTTT. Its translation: CASSLDLAQTGELFF.

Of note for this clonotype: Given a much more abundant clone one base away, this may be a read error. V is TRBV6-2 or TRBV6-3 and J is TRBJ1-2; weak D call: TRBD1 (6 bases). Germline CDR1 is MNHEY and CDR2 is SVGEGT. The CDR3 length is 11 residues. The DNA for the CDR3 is TGTGCCAGCACGCTGGGACATGGCCACACCTTC. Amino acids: CASTLGHGHTF.

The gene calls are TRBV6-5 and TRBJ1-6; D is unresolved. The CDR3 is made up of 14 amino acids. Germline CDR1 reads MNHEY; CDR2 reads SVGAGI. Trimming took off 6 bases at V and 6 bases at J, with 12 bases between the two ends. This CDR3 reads CASRLRFINSPLHF. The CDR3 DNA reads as TGTGCCAGCAGACTACGATTTATTAATTCACCCCTCCACTTT.

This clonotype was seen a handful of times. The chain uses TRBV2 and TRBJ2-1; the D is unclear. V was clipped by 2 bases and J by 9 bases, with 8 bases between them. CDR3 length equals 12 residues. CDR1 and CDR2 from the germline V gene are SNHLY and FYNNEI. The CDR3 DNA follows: TGTGCCAGCAGTGAATTACAGTTTGAGCAGTTCTTC. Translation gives CASSELQFEQFF.